The clone carrying this T cell receptor (beta chain) was recorded only once. The repertoire was sequenced with immunoSEQ multiplex PCR; TCRdb's copy has only in-frame clones and lacks some. The table has fewer than 90,000 clones, about 90% seen once. The sample comes from a study of T cell responses to AZD1222 COVID-19 vaccine. V dropped 2 bases and J dropped 0 bases, with 13 bases sitting between them. CDR1 is KGHDR, CDR2 SFDVKD, per germline. The CDR3 runs to 16 residues. This sample comprised peripheral blood, obtained 28 days after the second AZD1222 dose. The rearrangement uses TRBV24-1 and TRBJ2-7; the D gene is possibly TRBD1 (6 bases). The sequence came from an adult who received the AZD1222 COVID-19 vaccine. CDR3: CATSDSGGRDSYEQYF. CDR3 nucleotides: TGTGCCACCAGTGATTCTGGGGGCAGGGACTCCTACGAGCAGTACTTC.